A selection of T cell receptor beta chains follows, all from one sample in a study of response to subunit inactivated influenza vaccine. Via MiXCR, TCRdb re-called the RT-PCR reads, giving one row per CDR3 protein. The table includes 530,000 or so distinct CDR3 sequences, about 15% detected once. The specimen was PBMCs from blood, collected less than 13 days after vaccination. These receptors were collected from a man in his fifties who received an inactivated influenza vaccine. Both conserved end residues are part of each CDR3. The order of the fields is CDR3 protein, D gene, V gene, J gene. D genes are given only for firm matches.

cdr3_aa: CSGTDRTDYEQYF
d_call: TRBD1
v_call: TRBV20-1
j_call: TRBJ2-7

cdr3_aa: CASSLEGTGECAGYTF
d_call: TRBD1
v_call: TRBV11-3
j_call: TRBJ1-2

cdr3_aa: CASSLVLAGTEAFF
d_call: .
v_call: TRBV7-9
j_call: TRBJ1-1

cdr3_aa: CASSWGAPSSYNEQFF
d_call: .
v_call: TRBV19
j_call: TRBJ2-1

cdr3_aa: CASSPEGTASGANVLTF
d_call: .
v_call: TRBV7-3
j_call: TRBJ2-6

cdr3_aa: CATSRDTSVLKGELFF
d_call: .
v_call: TRBV15
j_call: TRBJ2-2

cdr3_aa: CASRPQGTEAFF
d_call: .
v_call: TRBV6-6
j_call: TRBJ1-1

cdr3_aa: CASSQEQGSYEQYF
d_call: TRBD1
v_call: TRBV4-3
j_call: TRBJ2-7

cdr3_aa: CATSRVSGQETQYF
d_call: .
v_call: TRBV15
j_call: TRBJ2-5

cdr3_aa: CASSRVGRGEQYF
d_call: .
v_call: TRBV12-3/TRBV12-4
j_call: TRBJ2-7

cdr3_aa: CASSYFRGRSGTEAFF
d_call: TRBD1
v_call: TRBV6-5
j_call: TRBJ1-1

cdr3_aa: CSARDFPWDNTEAFF
d_call: .
v_call: TRBV20-1
j_call: TRBJ1-1

cdr3_aa: CSVDLEINYGYTF
d_call: .
v_call: TRBV29-1
j_call: TRBJ1-2

cdr3_aa: CASSLDPLREQYF
d_call: .
v_call: TRBV7-7
j_call: TRBJ2-7

cdr3_aa: CATSDPMTGFYEQYF
d_call: .
v_call: TRBV24-1
j_call: TRBJ2-7

cdr3_aa: CASSDPLTPEAFF
d_call: .
v_call: TRBV7-2
j_call: TRBJ2-1

cdr3_aa: CASSQGRGANEKLFF
d_call: .
v_call: TRBV5-1
j_call: TRBJ1-4

cdr3_aa: CASGPSGDYNEQFF
d_call: TRBD2
v_call: TRBV5-5
j_call: TRBJ2-1

cdr3_aa: CASTPGGAMNTEAFF
d_call: TRBD1
v_call: TRBV5-1
j_call: TRBJ1-1

cdr3_aa: CASSGKDRISYNEQFF
d_call: .
v_call: TRBV7-2
j_call: TRBJ2-1

cdr3_aa: CATYRGSRYGYTF
d_call: TRBD1
v_call: TRBV27
j_call: TRBJ1-2

cdr3_aa: CASSWGSRTGELFF
d_call: .
v_call: TRBV18
j_call: TRBJ2-2

cdr3_aa: CAISGPGTGGRGTQYF
d_call: TRBD1
v_call: TRBV10-3
j_call: TRBJ2-3

cdr3_aa: CASSQDEYNSPLHF
d_call: .
v_call: TRBV4-3
j_call: TRBJ1-6

cdr3_aa: CASRLGGRGGTGELFF
d_call: TRBD2
v_call: TRBV2
j_call: TRBJ2-2

cdr3_aa: CSARGVRDKQETQYF
d_call: .
v_call: TRBV20-1
j_call: TRBJ2-5

cdr3_aa: CASSRPGTRSYGYTF
d_call: .
v_call: TRBV19
j_call: TRBJ1-2

cdr3_aa: CASSLRDRGRGSYNEQFF
d_call: TRBD1
v_call: TRBV5-6
j_call: TRBJ2-1

cdr3_aa: CASSPGQIRRGEQYF
d_call: .
v_call: TRBV18
j_call: TRBJ2-7

cdr3_aa: CASSPSGTGFYYEQYF
d_call: TRBD1
v_call: TRBV5-1
j_call: TRBJ2-7

cdr3_aa: CASSWSGGGAYNEQFF
d_call: TRBD2
v_call: TRBV5-8
j_call: TRBJ2-1

cdr3_aa: CSAVAGGSYNEQFF
d_call: TRBD2
v_call: TRBV20-1
j_call: TRBJ2-1

cdr3_aa: CASSYGEEQFF
d_call: .
v_call: TRBV6-2/TRBV6-3
j_call: TRBJ2-1

cdr3_aa: CATSYSGQPSTDTQYF
d_call: .
v_call: TRBV15
j_call: TRBJ2-3

cdr3_aa: CASRPSEGAYGYTF
d_call: TRBD1
v_call: TRBV4-3
j_call: TRBJ1-2

cdr3_aa: CASSPTASSYEQYF
d_call: .
v_call: TRBV5-1
j_call: TRBJ2-7

cdr3_aa: CASSRVVADGYTF
d_call: .
v_call: TRBV7-9
j_call: TRBJ1-2

cdr3_aa: CASSLGLRLMSHEQYF
d_call: .
v_call: TRBV28
j_call: TRBJ2-7

cdr3_aa: CASSLGPSFRGVVGKLFF
d_call: .
v_call: TRBV28
j_call: TRBJ1-4

cdr3_aa: CASSNQRDSYGYTF
d_call: TRBD1
v_call: TRBV5-5
j_call: TRBJ1-2

cdr3_aa: CASSQERFGTGTYEQYF
d_call: TRBD1
v_call: TRBV4-3
j_call: TRBJ2-7

cdr3_aa: CASSSAGTGYYEQYF
d_call: TRBD1
v_call: TRBV5-1
j_call: TRBJ2-7

cdr3_aa: CASSLHPQGSGANVLTF
d_call: .
v_call: TRBV7-2
j_call: TRBJ2-6

cdr3_aa: CASSLMGAGSSYEQYF
d_call: .
v_call: TRBV7-4
j_call: TRBJ2-7

cdr3_aa: CASSSPTGTGNTIYF
d_call: TRBD1
v_call: TRBV28
j_call: TRBJ1-3

cdr3_aa: CASSQEPIGQVNTEAFF
d_call: TRBD1
v_call: TRBV4-3
j_call: TRBJ1-1

cdr3_aa: CASSPTGDPSYNEQFF
d_call: TRBD1
v_call: TRBV5-1
j_call: TRBJ2-1

cdr3_aa: CASSSGQGMGGYTF
d_call: TRBD1
v_call: TRBV7-2
j_call: TRBJ1-2

cdr3_aa: CATSRDGTAANYGYTF
d_call: TRBD1
v_call: TRBV15
j_call: TRBJ1-2